One and the same sample provided the 23 T cell receptor beta chains below, sequenced in a study of tumor-infiltrating lymphocytes in primary liver carcinoma (dated by TCRdb to the late 2010s). TRIzol reagent was used to extract blood RNA from unsorted whole blood, while the DNeasy Blood & Tissue kit provided the germline DNA. Instrument on record: Illumina HiSeq 2500. Using a constant-region primer and ProtoScript II reverse transcriptase, TCRbeta-specific cDNA was reverse-transcribed from approximately 0.5 ug total RNA. Three nested multiplex PCR rounds, following a slightly modified ARM-PCR procedure, were used to build the TCRbeta libraries. Multiplex TRBV1-TRBV30 forward primers and a Cbeta reverse primer were used in the first two PCR rounds, each of which was run for 10 cycles. TCRdb reprocessing: public reads trimmed at Q25 with fastp, clones called with MiXCR, in-frame beta chains kept. Every CDR3 protein is listed once, alongside the most common genes and DNA of its rows. The sample table records about 310,000 distinct CDR3 sequences; about three fifths of these occur just once. About 15% of the sample comes from the top ten.

Sequenced input: peripheral blood. The receptors here all came from a woman aged 30 to 39 with primary liver carcinoma and hepatitis B virus infection.

This chain uses TRBV4-2 with TRBJ2-3; 14 nucleotides match TRBD2. Unmatched junction bases numbered 7, after V lost 3 bases and J lost 2 bases. Germline V lookup: CDR1 LGHNA, CDR2 YNFKEQ. The CDR3 is 18 residues long. CDR3 DNA sequence: TGTGCCAGCAGCCAGGACAGGGGACTAGCGGGAGCCACAGATACGCAGTATTTT. Its translation: CASSQDRGLAGATDTQYF.

Note on this clonotype: This may come from a read error, since a much larger clone is one base off. The chain joins TRBV12-3 or TRBV12-4 to TRBJ2-5; unclear D gene. This CDR3 comprises 14 residues. The CDR3 coding sequence is TGTGCCAGCAGTCTGAAATACCCTCAAGAGATCCAGTACTTC. This sequence encodes CASSLKYPQEIQYF.

The table lists this clonotype with many counts. This rearrangement joins TRBV4-1 to TRBJ2-1, with unresolved D. Germline V gene data show CDR1 as MGHRA and CDR2 as YSYEKL. Trimming removed 0 bases at V and 4 bases at J, with 4 bases between. The CDR3 has 13 residues. This CDR3 reads CASSQDWYNEQFF. The CDR3 DNA is TGCGCCAGCAGCCAAGATTGGTACAATGAGCAGTTCTTC.

Concerning this clonotype: A clone one base away is much larger, so this may be a read error. V gene TRBV4-1 combines with J gene TRBJ2-7, with D possibly being TRBD1 (5 bases). In germline, CDR1 is MGHRA, CDR2 YSYEKL. V lost 7 bases to trimming and J lost 2 bases, with 18 bases between them. The CDR3 has 15 residues. CDR3: CASNLLYRPAYEQYF. CDR3 nucleotides: TGCGCCAGCAACCTTCTCTACAGGCCTGCCTACGAGCAGTACTTC.

Comments on this clonotype: This is likely a read error, given that the CDR3 carries no conserved phenylalanine or tryptophan at its end. J is TRBJ2-1 and V is TRBV29-1; D is ambiguous. This CDR3 has 15 amino acids. Germline CDR1 reads SQVTM; CDR2 reads ANQGSEA. The chain's CDR3 is CSVVGWEPPYSEQFI. The CDR3 nucleotides are TGCAGCGTTGTGGGGTGGGAACCGCCCTACAGTGAGCAGTTCATC.

The chain is built from TRBV2 and TRBJ2-3; D may correspond to TRBD1 or TRBD2 (5 bases each). Germline CDR1 and CDR2: SNHLY and FYNNEI. The CDR3 is 13 residues long. The ends were cut back, 7 bases at V and 0 bases at J, with 8 bases in the middle. The CDR3 loop reads CASKRDSTDTQYF. For the CDR3, the DNA is TGTGCCAGCAAACGGGACAGCACAGATACGCAGTATTTT.

This clonotype occurred a few times. One junction end does not reproduce the germline sequence, and a read error may be involved. V gene TRBV2 combines with J gene TRBJ2-2; TRBD1 matches at 7 bases. Germline CDR1 SNHLY, CDR2 FYNNEI. This CDR3 region has 14 residues. The CDR3 coding sequence is TGTGCCAGCACAGACAGGCCGAACACAGGGGAGCTGTTATTT. As protein: CASTDRPNTGELLF.

This clonotype was seen a handful of times. The rearrangement joins TRBV10-3 to TRBJ1-1, with D uncertain. The CDR3 extends over 15 amino acids. CDR1 and CDR2 (germline): ENHRY, SYGVKD. V lost 0 bases, J lost 0 bases, and 8 bases lay in between. The CDR3 DNA is TGTGCCATCAGTGAGTCCCAGGACCTGAACACTGAAGCTTTCTTT. Translation gives CAISESQDLNTEAFF.

With respect to this clonotype: A read error is possible here, since a much larger clone lies one base away. The chain uses TRBV29-1 and TRBJ2-5, with a tentative D call TRBD1 (6 bases). From germline, CDR1 is SQVTM and CDR2 ANQGSEA. There are 12 residues in the CDR3. The CDR3 is CGVEGRGETQYF. For the CDR3, the DNA is TGCGGCGTTGAAGGCAGGGGAGAGACCCAGTACTTC.

As regards this clonotype: A read error may explain this, as a much larger clone is one base away. The rearrangement uses TRBV12-3 or TRBV12-4 and TRBJ2-5, with D perhaps matching TRBD1 or TRBD2 (5 bases each). The CDR3 has 13 amino acids. CDR3 region: CPSSLGVQETQYF. In nucleotides, the CDR3 is TGTCCCAGCAGTTTGGGGGTCCAAGAGACCCAGTACTTC.

This clonotype occurred many times. The V call is TRBV12-5, the J call TRBJ2-1; D call uncertain. The germline V and J ends were trimmed by 2 bases and 3 bases, with 8 bases remaining between them. The CDR3 loop spans 14 amino acids. The germline V gene has CDR1 LGHNT and CDR2 FRNRAP. CDR3 DNA: TGTGCTAGTGGTTTGAAACTTGACTACAATGAGCAGTTCTTC. Residues: CASGLKLDYNEQFF.

A note on this clonotype: One end of the junction varies from germline; a read error may be responsible. This sequence joins TRBV11-2 and TRBJ2-7; D uncertain. Germline assignment: CDR1 SGHAT and CDR2 FQNNGV. There are 14 residues in the CDR3. DNA of the CDR3: TGTGCCGGCAGCTTAGTAGTGGGTATCTACGAGCAGTACTTC. This translates into CAGSLVVGIYEQYF. Filled out from reference TRBV11-2 and TRBJ2-7, the complete variable domain reads EAGVAQSPRYKIIEKRQSVAFWCNPISGHATLYWYQQILGQGPKLLIQFQNNGVVDDSQLPKDRFSAERLKGVDSTLKIQPAKLEDSAVYLCAGSLVVGIYEQYFGPGTRLTVT.

In regard to this clonotype: One end of the junction varies from germline; a read error may be responsible. The rearrangement joins TRBV7-8 to TRBJ2-7, with no clear D. The CDR3 covers 15 residues. Per the germline V gene, CDR1 is SGHVS and CDR2 is FQNEAQ. The CDR3 is CASSLGHGRYYEEYF. The CDR3 DNA reads TGTGCCAGCAGCTTAGGGCATGGGCGGTATTACGAGGAGTACTTC. Together with reference TRBV7-8 and TRBJ2-7, the CDR3 gives the full variable domain: GAGVSQSPRYKVAKRGQDVALRCDPISGHVSLFWYQQALGQGPEFLTYFQNEAQLDKSGLPSDRFFAERPEGSVSTLKIQRTQQEDSAVYLCASSLGHGRYYEEYFGPGTRLTVT.

There are a few counts of this clonotype. The J gene is TRBJ2-1, the V gene TRBV12-3 or TRBV12-4; 10 nucleotides agree with TRBD2. Trimming took 3 bases from V and 9 from J; bases not matched to a gene: 8. The CDR3 spans 15 residues. Written as DNA, the CDR3 is TGTGCCAGCAGTTTCGCCTCACTAGCGGGATCTGAGCAGTTCTTC. The encoded protein is CASSFASLAGSEQFF.

Note on this clonotype: Since a much larger clone is just one base distant, this may be a read error. This chain's CDR3 is CAGTTASYEQYF. Here the CDR3 DNA reads TGTGCCGGCACTACAGCCTCCTACGAGCAGTACTTC. The rearrangement joins TRBV6-2 or TRBV6-3 to TRBJ2-7, with D unclear. CDR1 is MNHEY, CDR2 SVGEGT, per germline. Trimming removed 11 bases at V and 0 bases at J, with 11 bases between. The CDR3 totals 12 residues.

For this clonotype: One junction end does not reproduce the germline sequence, and a read error may be involved. J is TRBJ2-3 and V is TRBV12-3 or TRBV12-4; the match to TRBD2 covers 7 bases. The CDR3 loop spans 15 amino acids. The CDR3 DNA is TGTGTCAGCAGTTTTGGGGGGGACGGGACAGATACGCAGTATTTT. Its protein is CVSSFGGDGTDTQYF.

As for this clonotype: The conserved phenylalanine or tryptophan is not found at the CDR3 terminus, so this likely reflects a read error. The chain is built from TRBV11-1 and TRBJ2-2, with D possibly being TRBD1 (5 bases). The V gene lost 7 bases and the J gene lost 4 bases, with 13 bases spanning the gap. This CDR3 has 14 amino acids. CDR1 SGHAT and CDR2 FQDESV come from the germline V gene (reference sequence). CDR3 in amino acids: CASTNRRGTGELFV. The CDR3 nucleotides read TGTGCCAGCACCAACCGAAGGGGCACCGGGGAGCTGTTTGTT.

With respect to this clonotype: A much larger clone differs from this one at a single base, so this may be a read error. V and J are TRBV6-1 and TRBJ1-5, with no clear D. CDR1 is MNHNS, CDR2 SASEGT, per germline. V lost 4 bases to trimming and J lost 7 bases, with 11 bases between them. The CDR3 sequence is 13 residues long. The CDR3 DNA is TGTGCCAGCAGTGTAATAGGGAGACAGCCCCAGCATTTT. This translates into CASSVIGRQPQHF.

This clonotype was observed a single time. This chain links TRBV12-3 or TRBV12-4 with TRBJ2-7, with D tentatively TRBD2 (6 bases). The CDR3 loop spans 16 amino acids. Trimming shortened V by 4 bases and J by 10 bases, and 26 bases separated the two germline ends. The CDR3 reads CASSYGGGAGTYKQYF. The CDR3 DNA sequence: TGTGCCAGCAGTTATGGAGGAGGGGCGGGAACCTACAAACAGTACTTC.

The CDR3 region is CSISRLDNEQFF. CDR3 bases: TGCAGCATCTCAAGACTGGACAATGAGCAGTTCTTC. The chain has TRBV29-1 and TRBJ2-1; D not resolved. The germline V gene encodes CDR1 SQVTM and CDR2 ANQGSEA. The CDR3 sequence is 12 residues long. V was pared by 8 bases and J by 5 bases, with 13 bases between.

Note on this clonotype: The junction does not match germline at one end; this may be a read error. The V call is TRBV14, the J call TRBJ2-4, with D perhaps matching TRBD1 or TRBD2 (6 bases each). CDR3 size: 16 residues. CDR1 is SGHDN and CDR2 is FVKESK in the germline V gene. The CDR3 here is CASSAHGGSANNIQYF. The CDR3 nucleotides read TGTGCCAGCAGCGCCCACGGGGGCTCGGCCAACAACATTCAGTACTTC.

In this sample, this clonotype turned up a few times. This chain links TRBV12-3 or TRBV12-4 with TRBJ1-5; D uncertain. Trimming stripped 5 bases from V and 1 base from J, with 9 bases between. There are 14 residues in the CDR3. The CDR3 DNA is TGTGCCAGCAGTCTCTCGGTGAGCAATCAGCCCCAGCATTTT. Protein sequence: CASSLSVSNQPQHF.

Comment on this clonotype: A much more abundant neighbour one base away suggests this may be a read error. The CDR3 sequence is CASSQDMDQNDEQFF. CDR3 sequence (DNA): TGCGCCAGCAGCCAAGATATGGACCAAAACGATGAGCAGTTCTTC. This sequence joins TRBV4-3 and TRBJ2-1; D is undetermined. CDR1 LGHNA and CDR2 YSLEER come from the germline V gene. The germline V and J ends were trimmed by 0 bases and 8 bases, with 14 bases remaining between them. The CDR3 is 15 residues long.